This record looks at one T cell receptor beta chain sequence and its context. The data derive from a study of blood T cell repertoires in COVID-19. Trimming at V came to 4 bases and at J to 4 bases, leaving 12 bases not matched to a gene. This CDR3 contains 17 residues. Germline CDR1 MNHNS, CDR2 SASEGT. Data came from immunoSEQ multiplex PCR; TCRdb stores just in-frame clones and leaves some out. The top ten hold roughly 20% of the sample, which has some 210,000 clones, less than 90% seen once. The receptor comes from a human donor in a cohort sampled during active COVID-19. The chain is built from TRBV6-1 and TRBJ1-1, with TRBD1 identical over 10 bases. Input material: peripheral blood. The CDR3 here is CASSVPRTGGGLTEAFF. Here the CDR3 DNA reads TGTGCCAGCAGTGTCCCTCGGACAGGGGGAGGGCTCACTGAAGCTTTCTTT.